These 9 T cell receptor beta chains originate from one sample sequenced in a study of blood T cell repertoires in COVID-19. The repertoire was sequenced with immunoSEQ multiplex PCR; TCRdb's copy has only in-frame clones and lacks some. The sample carries 75,000 to 100,000 clones, more than 70% recorded once. Material for sequencing was peripheral blood. The receptor source for this set is a man aged 65 to 85 with acute or convalescent COVID-19.

J is TRBJ2-5 and V is TRBV29-1, with D uncertain. Germline lookup yields CDR1 SQVTM and CDR2 ANQGSEA. The CDR3 loop spans 14 amino acids. The V end lost 4 bases, the J end lost 0 bases, and 12 bases lay between the germline ends. CDR3 in DNA: TGCAGCGTTGTAGTATGGAGCTACCAAGAGACCCAGTACTTC. The encoded protein is CSVVVWSYQETQYF.

The chain combines TRBV27 with TRBJ1-5; no clear D. Germline CDR1 is MNHEY and CDR2 is SMNVEV (reference sequence). The germline V and J ends were trimmed by 2 bases and 15 bases, with 14 bases remaining between them. The CDR3 covers 12 residues. This CDR3 reads CASSLSGGRRHF. In nucleotides, the CDR3 is TGTGCCAGCAGTTTAAGTGGAGGCAGAAGGCATTTT.

The chain recombines TRBV4-1 with TRBJ2-4; TRBD1 agrees at 11 bases. The CDR3 has 16 residues. The V gene end was trimmed by 1 base and the J gene end by 2 bases; junction bases not matched to a gene: 1. Germline V gene data show CDR1 as MGHRA and CDR2 as YSYEKL. The CDR3 protein is CASSQGTGGPKNIQYF. The CDR3 DNA sequence: TGCGCCAGCAGCCAAGGGACAGGGGGCCCCAAAAACATTCAGTACTTC.

The V and J genes are TRBV10-3 and TRBJ1-4, with D possibly TRBD1 on 6 matching bases. CDR3 length equals 13 residues. CDR1 is ENHRY and CDR2 is SYGVKD in the germline V gene. V was cut by 3 bases and J by 8 bases, with 10 bases left in between. The CDR3 is CAISETGTEKLFF. The DNA of the CDR3 is TGTGCCATCAGTGAAACCGGGACAGAAAAACTGTTTTTT.

The gene calls are TRBV21-1 and TRBJ2-1; TRBD2 is the table's D call and was not checked against the DNA. TRBV21-1 is deemed a pseudogene. The CDR3 runs 18 residues. CDR3 sequence (DNA): TGTGCCAGCAGCAAAGACCGGACTAGCGGGAGAGAAGACAATGAGCAGTTCTTC. Protein: CASSKDRTSGREDNEQFF.

The table lists this clone with a few counts. The chain employs TRBV28 and TRBJ2-7; D gene ambiguous. Germline V gives CDR1 MDHEN, CDR2 SYDVKM. Trimming stripped 5 bases from V and 7 bases from J, with 3 bases between. This CDR3 contains 9 residues. The CDR3 is CASSTEQYF. CDR3 coding DNA: TGTGCCAGCAGTACTGAGCAGTACTTC.

This clone has just one count. V usage is TRBV12-5 and J usage is TRBJ1-1; no reliable D call. Germline lookup yields CDR1 LGHNT and CDR2 FRNRAP. With 1 base removed from V and 13 bases from J, the gap between germline ends came to 16 bases. CDR3 length: 13 amino acids. The CDR3 loop reads CASGLEPGARVFF. The DNA for the CDR3 is TGTGCTAGTGGTTTGGAACCAGGCGCGCGAGTTTTCTTT.

The chain recombines TRBV2 with TRBJ1-5; D not resolved. CDR1 is SNHLY and CDR2 is FYNNEI in the germline V gene. Trimming took off 2 bases at V and 7 bases at J, with 15 bases between the two ends. The CDR3 is 15 residues long. The CDR3 spells CASSETRVARQPQHF. The CDR3 DNA reads TGTGCCAGCAGTGAAACTCGGGTCGCGAGGCAGCCCCAGCATTTT.

V is TRBV5-4 and J is TRBJ1-4; D gene unclear. The CDR3 spans 13 residues. With 6 bases removed from V and 7 bases from J, the gap between germline ends came to 13 bases. The germline CDR1 and CDR2 sequences are SGHNT and YYREEE (reference sequence). The CDR3 DNA is TGTGCCAGCACCAATATTTCCAGTGAAAAACTGTTTTTT. Translated: CASTNISSEKLFF.